This TCR beta chain was identified during a study of T cells in Graves' hyperthyroidism and ophthalmopathy. It was uncontrolled infection, other autoimmune disease, pregnancy or lactation that excluded patients. The CDR3 consists of 15 residues. The V and J ends lost 1 base and 6 bases respectively, with 15 bases between them. Germline values: CDR1 SGDLS, CDR2 YYNGEE. Overall study results and limits: Model output signaled ophthalmopathy a median roughly 6 months ahead of onset. Blood also contained most expanded thyroid clonotypes above 0.001.

Researchers amplified the TCR beta CDR3 regions from RNA transcripts. The study used the HTBI primer set for a first-round RT-PCR of the TCR CDR3. Each CDR3 protein is one row after TCRdb ran MiXCR on the multiplex PCR reads. This sample yields under 350,000 distinct CDR3 sequences, of which more than 15% are seen a single time; around 55% belongs to the top ten. This clonotype has only a few counts. Its antigen is still unknown. Sequenced: blood. J is TRBJ2-3 and V is TRBV9, with D possibly being TRBD1 or TRBD2 (6 bases each). The origin of this receptor is a woman in her fifties or sixties with Graves' ophthalmopathy. The CDR3 is CASSVLGGRGDTQYF. As DNA, the CDR3 is TGTGCCAGCAGCGTACTCGGGGGCCGGGGGGATACGCAGTATTTT.